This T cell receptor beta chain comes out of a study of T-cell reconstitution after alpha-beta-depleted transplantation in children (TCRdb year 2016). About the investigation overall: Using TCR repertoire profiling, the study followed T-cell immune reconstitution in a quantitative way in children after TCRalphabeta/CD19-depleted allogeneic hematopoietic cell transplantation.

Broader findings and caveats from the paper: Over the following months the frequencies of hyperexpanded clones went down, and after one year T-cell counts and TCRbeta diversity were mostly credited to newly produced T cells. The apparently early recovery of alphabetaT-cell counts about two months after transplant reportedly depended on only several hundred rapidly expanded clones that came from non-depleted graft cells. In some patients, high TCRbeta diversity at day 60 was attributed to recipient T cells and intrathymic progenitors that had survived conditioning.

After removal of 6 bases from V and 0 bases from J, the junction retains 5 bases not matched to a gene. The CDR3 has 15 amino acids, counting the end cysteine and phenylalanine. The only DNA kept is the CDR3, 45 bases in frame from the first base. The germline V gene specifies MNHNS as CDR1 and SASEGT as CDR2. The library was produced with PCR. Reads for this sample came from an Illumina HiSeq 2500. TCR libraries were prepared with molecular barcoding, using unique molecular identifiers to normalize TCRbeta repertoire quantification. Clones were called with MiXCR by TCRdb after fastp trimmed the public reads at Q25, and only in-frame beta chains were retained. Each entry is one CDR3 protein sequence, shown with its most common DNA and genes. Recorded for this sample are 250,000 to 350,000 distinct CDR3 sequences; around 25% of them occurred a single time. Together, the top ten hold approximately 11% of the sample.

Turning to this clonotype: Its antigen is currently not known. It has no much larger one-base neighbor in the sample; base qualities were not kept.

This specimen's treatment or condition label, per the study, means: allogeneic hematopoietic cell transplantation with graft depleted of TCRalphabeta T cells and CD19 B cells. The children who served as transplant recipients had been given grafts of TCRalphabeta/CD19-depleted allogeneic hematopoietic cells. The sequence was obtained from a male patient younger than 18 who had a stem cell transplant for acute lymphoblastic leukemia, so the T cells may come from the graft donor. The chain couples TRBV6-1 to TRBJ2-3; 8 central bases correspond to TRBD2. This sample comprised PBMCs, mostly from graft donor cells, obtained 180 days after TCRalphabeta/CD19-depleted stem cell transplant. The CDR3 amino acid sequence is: CASRKREPSTDTQYF. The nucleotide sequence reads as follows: TGTGCCAGCAGGAAGCGGGAGCCGAGCACAGATACGCAGTATTTT.